Described below is a single TCR beta chain sequence and its context. The sample originates from a study of T cell changes during pregnancy in multiple sclerosis. This table comes from immunoSEQ multiplex PCR, and its TCRdb copy is limited to in-frame clones, with some not included. The repertoire holds under 80,000 clones, about 92% seen once, with 2.3% in the top ten. This sequence originates from a female donor with multiple sclerosis, enrolled in a pregnancy study. The input for sequencing was peripheral blood, taken before pregnancy.

The CDR3 loop reads CASSLTGGPVDQYF. In nucleotides, the CDR3 is TGTGCCAGCAGCTTGACGGGAGGGCCGGTGGACCAGTACTTC. The V gene is TRBV7-2, the J gene TRBJ2-5; 8 bases fit TRBD2. V dropped 3 bases and J dropped 10; count of bases not matched to a gene: 10. The germline V gene encodes CDR1 SGHTA and CDR2 FQGNSA. The CDR3 is made up of 14 amino acids. Full variable domain (remainder filled in from reference TRBV7-2 and TRBJ2-5): GAGVSQSPSNKVTEKGKDVELRCDPISGHTALYWYRQSLGQGLEFLIYFQGNSAPDKSGLPSDRFSAERTGGSVSTLTIQRTQQEDSAVYLCASSLTGGPVDQYFGPGTRLLVL.